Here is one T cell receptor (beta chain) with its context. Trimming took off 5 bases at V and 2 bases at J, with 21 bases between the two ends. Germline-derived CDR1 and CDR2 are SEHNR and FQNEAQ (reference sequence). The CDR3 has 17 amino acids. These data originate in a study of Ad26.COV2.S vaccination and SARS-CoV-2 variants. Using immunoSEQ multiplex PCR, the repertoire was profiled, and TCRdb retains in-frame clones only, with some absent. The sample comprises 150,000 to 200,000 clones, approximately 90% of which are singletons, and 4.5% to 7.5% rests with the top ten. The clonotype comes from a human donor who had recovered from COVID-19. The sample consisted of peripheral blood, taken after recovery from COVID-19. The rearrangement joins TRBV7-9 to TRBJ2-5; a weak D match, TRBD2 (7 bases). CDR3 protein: CASSPSLGGGRQETQYF. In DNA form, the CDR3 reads TGTGCCAGCAGCCCCTCCTTGGGAGGGGGGAGGCAAGAGACCCAGTACTTC.